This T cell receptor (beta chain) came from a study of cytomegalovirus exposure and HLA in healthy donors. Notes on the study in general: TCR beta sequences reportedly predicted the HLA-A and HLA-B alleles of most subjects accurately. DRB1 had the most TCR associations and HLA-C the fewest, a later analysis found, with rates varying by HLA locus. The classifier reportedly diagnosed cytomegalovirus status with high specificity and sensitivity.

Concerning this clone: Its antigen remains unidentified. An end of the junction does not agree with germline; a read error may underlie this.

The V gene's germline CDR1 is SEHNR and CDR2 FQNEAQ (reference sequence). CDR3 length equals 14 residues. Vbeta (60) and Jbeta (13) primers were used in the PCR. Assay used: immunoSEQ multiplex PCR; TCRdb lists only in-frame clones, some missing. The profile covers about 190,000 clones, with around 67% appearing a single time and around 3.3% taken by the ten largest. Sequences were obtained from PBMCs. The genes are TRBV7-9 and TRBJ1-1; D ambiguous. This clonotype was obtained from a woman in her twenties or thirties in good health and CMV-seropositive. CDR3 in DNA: TGTTCCAGCAGCTTAGCAGGAGCGAACACTGAAGCTTTCTTT. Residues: CSSSLAGANTEAFF.